The source of this T cell receptor (beta chain) is a study of OX40 agonist ivuxolimab in advanced cancers. A note on the overall study: The costimulatory receptor OX40 (CD134) was targeted by ivuxolimab, a fully human IgG2 agonistic monoclonal antibody. Partial responses occurred in three dose-escalation patients, of whom one had hepatocellular carcinoma and two had cutaneous melanoma. Intravenous ivuxolimab was administered to patients every 2 weeks at six dose levels: 0.01, 0.1, 0.3, 1.5, 3 and 10 mg/kg. The monotherapy dose-escalation portion (N of about 50 patients) of the phase I ivuxolimab trial is reported in the paper. In the dose-escalation cohort, more than 80% of patients were male, and the mean age was around 65 years with a range of about 20 to 80. Peripheral TCRbeta sequencing was intended to test whether TCR sequence diversity was altered and clonal T-cell expansion was caused by ivuxolimab. Of the roughly 51 dose-escalation patients, hepatocellular carcinoma was present in approximately 20, melanoma in around 15, renal cell carcinoma in 9 and head and neck cancer in 9. Patients were allowed to have had prior anti-PD-1, anti-PD-L1 or anti-CTLA-4 therapy, and around 40% of the dose-escalation patients had previously received checkpoint inhibitors. The full study reports these points: After ivuxolimab, CD8+ T cells had more expanded clones than CD4+ T cells on average. In the 0.1-3.0 mg/kg groups, partial responders had among the lowest normalized peripheral clonal expansion, particularly in CD8+ T cells. Which antigens the clonally expanded peripheral T cells were specific for was not determined. Low levels of normalized T-cell clonal expansion were also shown by some nonresponding patients. At doses of 0.1 to 3.0 mg/kg, clonal expansion of both CD4+ and CD8+ blood T cells was observed from baseline to week 6.

Genomic DNA was isolated from the sorted cells so that the TCRbeta CDR3 region could be sequenced. The immunoSEQ Assay was used to sequence the TCRbeta CDR3 regions. TCRdb stores this immuneACCESS table with in-frame sequences only. Part of the clones is absent; in the studies checked, under half of the shortfall reflects unresolved V genes, and no reason is known for the rest. Recorded for this sample are more than 50,000 clones; roughly 88% of them occurred a single time. The ten largest clones represent 2% to 2.5% of the sample. This clone appeared a single time. Its cognate antigen has yet to be identified. Base qualities are not at hand, and no much larger clone is one base apart. CDR1 and CDR2 are read off the germline V gene (reference sequence) as LNHDA and SQIVND. V gives up 4 bases and J gives up 1 base, and the segment between their germline ends measures 7 bases. From cysteine to phenylalanine, the CDR3 is 13 amino acids long. Just CDR3 DNA is preserved here, 39 bases in frame from base 1.

The trial excluded patients who had a history of autoimmune disease or were on systemic immunosuppression. Peripheral blood for TCR sequencing was drawn from every dose cohort at baseline, at cycle 4 day 1 and at cycle 7 day 1. The samples were drawn from a first-in-human, open-label, multicenter phase I dose-escalation trial of ivuxolimab. Adults with locally advanced or metastatic melanoma, renal cell carcinoma, hepatocellular carcinoma or head and neck squamous cell carcinoma were enrolled in the trial. Before TCR sequencing, CD4+ T cells and CD8+ T cells from peripheral blood were sorted into separate populations.

The rearrangement joined TRBV19 to TRBJ1-1, with the D gene not clear enough to name. Source: CD4+ or CD8+ T cells sorted from blood, taken in a trial of the OX40 agonist ivuxolimab. This clonotype originated in an adult with an advanced solid tumor such as melanoma, head and neck, liver or kidney cancer. In nucleotides, the sequence is TGTGCCAGTAGTAGAAGGCAGAACACTGAAGCTTTCTTT. Its coded protein is CASSRRQNTEAFF.